This entry features one T cell receptor beta chain sequence. The repertoire was sequenced with immunoSEQ multiplex PCR; TCRdb's copy has only in-frame clones and lacks some. The sample yields approximately 320,000 clones, roughly 70% seen once. The CDR3 spans 15 residues. V trimming: 4 bases; J trimming: 6 bases; junction bases outside the gene matches: 4. Germline loops: CDR1 SGHRS, CDR2 YFSETQ. The data were taken from a study of cytotoxic CD8 clonotypes in ibrutinib-treated CLL. Sequencing used PBMCs, obtained after 36 months of ibrutinib treatment. The source of this sequence is a human donor with chronic lymphocytic leukemia. The rearrangement links TRBV5-1 to TRBJ2-1; 13 bases align to TRBD2. The CDR3 sequence is CASSPGTSGINEQFF. DNA for the CDR3: TGCGCCAGCAGCCCGGGGACTAGCGGGATCAATGAGCAGTTCTTC.